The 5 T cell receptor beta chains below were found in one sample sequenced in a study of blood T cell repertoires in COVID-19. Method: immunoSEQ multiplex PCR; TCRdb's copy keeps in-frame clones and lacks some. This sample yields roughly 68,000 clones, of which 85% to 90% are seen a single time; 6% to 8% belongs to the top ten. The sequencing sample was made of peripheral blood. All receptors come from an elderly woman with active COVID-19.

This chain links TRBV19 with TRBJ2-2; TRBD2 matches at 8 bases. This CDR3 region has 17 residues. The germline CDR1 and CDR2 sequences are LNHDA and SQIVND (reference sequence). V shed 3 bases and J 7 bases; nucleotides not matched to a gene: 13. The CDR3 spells CASSMINGRVSGGELFF. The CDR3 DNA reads TGTGCCAGTAGTATGATAAACGGGAGGGTATCCGGCGGGGAGCTGTTTTTT.

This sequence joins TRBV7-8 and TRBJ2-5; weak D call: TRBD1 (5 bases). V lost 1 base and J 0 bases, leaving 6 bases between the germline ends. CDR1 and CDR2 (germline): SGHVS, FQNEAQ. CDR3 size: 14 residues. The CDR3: CASSLVQDQETQYF. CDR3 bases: TGTGCCAGCAGCTTAGTACAGGACCAAGAGACCCAGTACTTC.

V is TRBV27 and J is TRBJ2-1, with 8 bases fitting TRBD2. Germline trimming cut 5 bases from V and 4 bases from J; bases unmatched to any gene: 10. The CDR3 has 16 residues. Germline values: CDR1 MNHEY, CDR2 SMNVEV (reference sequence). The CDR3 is CASSPPASGFYNEQFF. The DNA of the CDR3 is TGTGCCAGCAGTCCCCCCGCTAGCGGGTTTTACAATGAGCAGTTCTTC.

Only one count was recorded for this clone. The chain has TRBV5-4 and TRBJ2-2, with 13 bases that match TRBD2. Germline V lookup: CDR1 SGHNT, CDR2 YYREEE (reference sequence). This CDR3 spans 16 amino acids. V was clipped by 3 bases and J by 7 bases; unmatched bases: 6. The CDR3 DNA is TGTGCCAGCAGCTCCACTAGCGGGAGGGCCTACGGGGAGCTGTTTTTT. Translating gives CASSSTSGRAYGELFF.

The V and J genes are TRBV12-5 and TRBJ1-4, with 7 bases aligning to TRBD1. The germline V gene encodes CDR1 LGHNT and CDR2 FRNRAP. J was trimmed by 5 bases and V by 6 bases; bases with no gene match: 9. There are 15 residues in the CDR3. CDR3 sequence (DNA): TGTGCTAGTGGCCGAGGGACAGCCTTAAATGAAAAACTGTTTTTT. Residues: CASGRGTALNEKLFF.